These 15 T cell receptor beta chains share one sample of origin, sequenced in a study of blood T cell repertoires in COVID-19. Assay: immunoSEQ multiplex PCR; the TCRdb copy retains only in-frame clones and omits some. This sample has 120,000 or so clones, with about 85% found just once. Sequencing input: peripheral blood. Every receptor here comes from an elderly man with active or convalescent COVID-19.

This chain connects TRBV7-2 to TRBJ2-2, with D possibly being TRBD1 (6 bases). This CDR3 has 15 residues. V was pared by 3 bases and J by 2 bases, with 10 bases between. CDR1 and CDR2 from the germline V gene are SGHTA and FQGNSA. CDR3 DNA sequence: TGTGCCAGCAGCTTGTCAGGGGTTAACACCGGGGAGCTGTTTTTT. It codes for CASSLSGVNTGELFF.

The V call is TRBV9, the J call TRBJ2-1, with 10 bases lining up with TRBD2. Germline assignment: CDR1 SGDLS and CDR2 YYNGEE. CDR3 length: 16 amino acids. V lost 0 bases and J lost 7; bases outside the gene matches: 7. In DNA form, the CDR3 reads TGTGCCAGCAGCGTAGGTCCCAGCGGGGGGGCAAATGAGCAGTTCTTC. Translating it yields CASSVGPSGGANEQFF.

This clone came up a few times. The chain combines TRBV2 with TRBJ2-1; D unclear. V was pared by 5 bases and J by 0 bases, with 5 bases between. CDR1 is SNHLY, CDR2 FYNNEI, per germline. The CDR3 length is 13 residues. CDR3 in amino acids: CASSPSSYNEQFF. In nucleotides, the CDR3 is TGTGCCAGCAGTCCTAGCTCCTACAATGAGCAGTTCTTC.

This sequence joins TRBV5-1 and TRBJ2-1; TRBD2 matches at 8 bases. The CDR3 consists of 15 residues. Germline V gene data show CDR1 as SGHRS and CDR2 as YFSETQ. V was clipped by 2 bases and J by 7 bases; unmatched bases: 8. The DNA of the CDR3 is TGCGCCAGCAGCTTTTTAGCGGGGAGCAGGAATGAGCAGTTCTTC. It is translated as CASSFLAGSRNEQFF.

The CDR3 nucleotides read TGTGCCAGTAGTAGGCTAGGGGCGGGGGGCGGCAATCAGCCCCAGCATTTT. Its translation: CASSRLGAGGGNQPQHF. The chain is built from TRBV19 and TRBJ1-5; tentative D call: TRBD1 (6 bases). Germline V lookup: CDR1 LNHDA, CDR2 SQIVND (reference sequence). The ends were cut back, 4 bases at V and 2 bases at J, with 18 bases in the middle. The CDR3 runs 17 residues.

The V gene is TRBV27, the J gene TRBJ2-7, with 8 bases matching TRBD1. CDR1 is MNHEY, CDR2 SMNVEV, per germline (reference sequence). Trimming removed 6 bases from V and 0 bases from J; junction bases left unmatched: 7. There are 15 residues in the CDR3. CDR3: CASRGTGRSSYEQYF. The CDR3 DNA follows: TGTGCCAGCAGGGGGACAGGCAGAAGCTCCTACGAGCAGTACTTC.

This CDR3 is CASSSGTGGVYEQYF. Here the CDR3 DNA reads TGTGCCAGCAGTAGTGGGACAGGGGGCGTCTACGAGCAGTACTTC. The chain uses TRBV6-5 and TRBJ2-7; TRBD1 agrees at 12 bases. The germline gives CDR1 MNHEY, CDR2 SVGAGI. Trimming took 5 bases from V and 3 from J; bases not matched to a gene: 5. The CDR3 runs 15 residues.

The genes are TRBV5-6 and TRBJ2-7; the D gene is possibly TRBD1 (7 bases). Trimming took 0 bases from V and 3 from J, leaving 13 bases between them. CDR3 length equals 15 residues. CDR1 is SGHDT, CDR2 YYEEEE, per germline. Here the CDR3 reads CASSLAGGQHYEQYF. CDR3 in DNA: TGTGCCAGCAGCTTGGCCGGGGGACAGCACTACGAGCAGTACTTC.

The CDR3 reads CASSPGQNTGELFF. The CDR3 DNA sequence: TGTGCCAGCAGCCCGGGACAGAACACCGGGGAGCTGTTTTTT. The rearrangement joins TRBV7-3 to TRBJ2-2, with a possible D match to TRBD1 (6 bases). There are 14 residues in the CDR3. Germline V lookup: CDR1 SGHTA, CDR2 FQGTGA. Trimming cost V 5 bases and J 1 base, with 8 bases left between them.

CDR3 DNA: TGTGCCAGCAGCCAAGATGTGACAGGGGCTAGGGAGCAGTACTTC. It specifies CASSQDVTGAREQYF. The J gene is TRBJ2-7, the V gene TRBV3-1 (or the pseudogene TRBV3-2); 8 positions agree with TRBD1. Germline-derived CDR1 and CDR2 are LGHDT and YNNKEL (reference sequence). The J segment lost 7 bases and the V segment lost 0 bases, leaving 8 bases of the junction unmatched. The CDR3 sequence is 15 residues long.

The V and J genes are TRBV2 and TRBJ2-1; TRBD1 matches 7 bases. This CDR3 has 14 residues. The V gene's germline CDR1 is SNHLY and CDR2 FYNNEI. The V segment lost 7 bases and the J segment 1 base; nucleotides outside the gene matches: 4. Here the CDR3 reads CASNPDRSYNEQFF. CDR3 DNA sequence: TGTGCCAGCAACCCGGACAGGTCCTACAATGAGCAGTTCTTC.

The chain uses TRBV19 and TRBJ2-3; no firm D call. In germline, CDR1 is LNHDA, CDR2 SQIVND (reference sequence). Trimming removed 7 bases at V and 1 base at J, with 6 bases between. The length of the CDR3 is 12 residues. CDR3 DNA: TGTGCCAGTAATGGCCGCACAGATACGCAGTATTTT. This translates into CASNGRTDTQYF. The full variable domain, completed using reference TRBV19 and TRBJ2-3, is DGGITQSPKYLFRKEGQNVTLSCEQNLNHDAMYWYRQDPGQGLRLIYYSQIVNDFQKGDIAEGYSVSREKKESFPLTVTSAQKNPTAFYLCASNGRTDTQYFGPGTRLTVL.

The chain uses TRBV11-2 and TRBJ1-5, with 7 bases that match TRBD1. Germline CDR1 SGHAT, CDR2 FQNNGV. Losses at the gene ends were 5 bases for V and 5 bases for J; bases not matched to a gene: 6. The CDR3 has 14 residues. The CDR3 sequence: CASSVDRAHQPQHF. In nucleotides, the CDR3 is TGTGCCAGCAGCGTCGACAGGGCTCATCAGCCCCAGCATTTT.

The V and J genes are TRBV5-1 and TRBJ1-6; perhaps TRBD1 as D (6 bases). V lost 2 bases and J 7 bases, leaving 13 bases between the germline ends. Germline CDR1 is SGHRS and CDR2 is YFSETQ. CDR3 size: 15 residues. The CDR3 nucleotides read TGCGCCAGCAGCTTCTCGGGGCAGGGGAATTCACCCCTCCACTTT. Translating it yields CASSFSGQGNSPLHF.

The chain is built from TRBV3-1 (or the pseudogene TRBV3-2) and TRBJ2-1, with TRBD2 matching 7 bases. The germline CDR1 and CDR2 sequences are LGHDT and YNNKEL (reference sequence). This CDR3 spans 15 amino acids. V was pared by 0 bases and J by 9 bases, with 8 bases of the junction left unmatched. CDR3 coding DNA: TGTGCCAGCAGCCAAGATACGGCGAGGGAGGGTGAGCAGTTCTTC. It encodes CASSQDTAREGEQFF.